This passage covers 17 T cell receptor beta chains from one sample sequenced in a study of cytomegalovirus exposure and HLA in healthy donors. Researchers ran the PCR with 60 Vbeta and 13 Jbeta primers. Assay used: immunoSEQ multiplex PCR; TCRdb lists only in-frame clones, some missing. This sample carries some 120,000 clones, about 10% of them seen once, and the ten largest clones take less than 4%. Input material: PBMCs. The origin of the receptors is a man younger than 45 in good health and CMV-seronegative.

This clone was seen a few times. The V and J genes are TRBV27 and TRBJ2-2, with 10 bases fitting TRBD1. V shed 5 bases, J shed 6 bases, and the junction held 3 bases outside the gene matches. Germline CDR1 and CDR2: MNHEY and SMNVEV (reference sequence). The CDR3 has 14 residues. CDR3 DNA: TGTGCCAGCAGTATCGACAGGGGGCCCGGGGAGCTGTTTTTT. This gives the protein CASSIDRGPGELFF.

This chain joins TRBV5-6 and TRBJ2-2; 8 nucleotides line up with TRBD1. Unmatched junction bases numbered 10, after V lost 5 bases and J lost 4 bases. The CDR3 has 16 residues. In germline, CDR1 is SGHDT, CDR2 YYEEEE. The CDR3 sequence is CASSKDRGAVTGELFF. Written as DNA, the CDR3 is TGTGCCAGCAGTAAAGACAGGGGCGCCGTCACCGGGGAGCTGTTTTTT.

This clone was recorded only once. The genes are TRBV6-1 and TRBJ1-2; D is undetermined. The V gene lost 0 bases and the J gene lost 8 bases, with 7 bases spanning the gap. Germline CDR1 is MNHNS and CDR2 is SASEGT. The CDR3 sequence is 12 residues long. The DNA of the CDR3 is TGTGCCAGCAGTGAAGCTGGACTGGGCTACACCTTC. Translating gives CASSEAGLGYTF.

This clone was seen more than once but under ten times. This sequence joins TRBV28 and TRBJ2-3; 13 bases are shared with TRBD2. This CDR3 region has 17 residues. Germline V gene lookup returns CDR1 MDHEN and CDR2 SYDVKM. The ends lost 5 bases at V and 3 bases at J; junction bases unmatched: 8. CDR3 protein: CASSRWTSGSGTDTQYF. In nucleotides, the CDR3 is TGTGCCAGCAGTCGTTGGACTAGCGGGAGTGGGACAGATACGCAGTATTTT.

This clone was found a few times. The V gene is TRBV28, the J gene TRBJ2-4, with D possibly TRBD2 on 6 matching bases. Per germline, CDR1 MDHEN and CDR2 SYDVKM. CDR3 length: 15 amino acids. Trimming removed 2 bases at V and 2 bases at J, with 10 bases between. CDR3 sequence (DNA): TGTGCCAGCAGTTTAATTGGGGGGACCAAAAACATTCAGTACTTC. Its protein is CASSLIGGTKNIQYF.

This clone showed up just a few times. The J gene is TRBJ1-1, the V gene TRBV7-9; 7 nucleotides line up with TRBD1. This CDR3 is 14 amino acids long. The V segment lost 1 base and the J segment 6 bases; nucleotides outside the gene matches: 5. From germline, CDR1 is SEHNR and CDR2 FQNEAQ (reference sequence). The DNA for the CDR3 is TGTGCCAGCAGCTTAGAACAGGGGTTCGCTGAAGCTTTCTTT. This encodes CASSLEQGFAEAFF.

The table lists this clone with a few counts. For the CDR3, the DNA is TGTGCCAGCAGCTGGATTCGGGGGAACGGGCTAGCGGAAGAGACCCAGTACTTC. As protein: CASSWIRGNGLAEETQYF. This chain connects TRBV11-2 to TRBJ2-5; the match to TRBD2 covers 7 bases. V dropped 4 bases and J dropped 3; count of bases not matched to a gene: 17. The germline gives CDR1 SGHAT, CDR2 FQNNGV. The CDR3 consists of 18 residues. Combining the CDR3 with reference TRBV11-2 and TRBJ2-5 gives the whole variable domain EAGVAQSPRYKIIEKRQSVAFWCNPISGHATLYWYQQILGQGPKLLIQFQNNGVVDDSQLPKDRFSAERLKGVDSTLKIQPAKLEDSAVYLCASSWIRGNGLAEETQYFGPGTRLLVL.

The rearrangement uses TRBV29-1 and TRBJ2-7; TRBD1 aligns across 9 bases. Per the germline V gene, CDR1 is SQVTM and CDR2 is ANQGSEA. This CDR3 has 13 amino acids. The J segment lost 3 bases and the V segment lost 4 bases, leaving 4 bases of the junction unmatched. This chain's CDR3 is CSVGRQGDYEQYF. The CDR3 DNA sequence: TGCAGCGTTGGCCGACAGGGGGACTACGAGCAGTACTTC.

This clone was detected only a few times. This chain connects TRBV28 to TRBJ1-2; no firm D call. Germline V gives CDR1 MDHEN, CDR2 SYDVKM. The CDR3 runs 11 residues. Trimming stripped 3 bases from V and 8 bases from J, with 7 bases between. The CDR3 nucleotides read TGTGCCAGCAGTTTTTTAGAAGGCTACACCTTC. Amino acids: CASSFLEGYTF.

The CDR3: CASSHKDRMNTEAFF. CDR3 in DNA: TGTGCCAGCAGTCACAAAGACAGGATGAACACTGAAGCTTTCTTT. The rearrangement joins TRBV6-6 to TRBJ1-1, with D possibly matching TRBD1 (6 bases). The germline V gene encodes CDR1 MNHNY and CDR2 SVGAGI (reference sequence). The CDR3 covers 15 residues. V was trimmed by 5 bases and J by 0 bases, leaving 13 bases between them.

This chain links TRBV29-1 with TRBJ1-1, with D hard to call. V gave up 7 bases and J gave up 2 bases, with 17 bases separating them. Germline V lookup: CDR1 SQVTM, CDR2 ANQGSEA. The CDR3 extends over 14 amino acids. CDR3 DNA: TGCAGCGCCGCTGGGCGCGGGAGTAACACTGAAGCTTTCTTT. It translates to CSAAGRGSNTEAFF.

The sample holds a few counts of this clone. This CDR3 is CASSPGGRKKETQYF. The CDR3 DNA is TGTGCCAGCAGCCCAGGGGGAAGGAAAAAAGAGACCCAGTACTTC. This chain joins TRBV14 and TRBJ2-5, with TRBD1 matching 7 bases. The CDR3 covers 15 residues. Germline V CDR1 and CDR2: SGHDN, FVKESK. V gave up 4 bases and J gave up 3 bases; unmatched junction bases: 8.

Here the CDR3 DNA reads TGTGCCAGCTCACCTTATAGCAATCAGCCCCAGCATTTT. It encodes CASSPYSNQPQHF. The genes are TRBV18 and TRBJ1-5; D gene ambiguous. V lost 3 bases to trimming and J lost 0 bases, with 3 bases between them. The CDR3 length is 13 residues. In germline, CDR1 is KGHSH, CDR2 LQKENI.

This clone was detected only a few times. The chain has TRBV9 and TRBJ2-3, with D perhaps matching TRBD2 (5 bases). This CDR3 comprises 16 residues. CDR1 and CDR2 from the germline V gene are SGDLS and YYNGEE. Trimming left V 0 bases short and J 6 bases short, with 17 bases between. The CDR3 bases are TGTGCCAGCAGCGTAGTATTATCGGGGTCTTTGGATACGCAGTATTTT. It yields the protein CASSVVLSGSLDTQYF.

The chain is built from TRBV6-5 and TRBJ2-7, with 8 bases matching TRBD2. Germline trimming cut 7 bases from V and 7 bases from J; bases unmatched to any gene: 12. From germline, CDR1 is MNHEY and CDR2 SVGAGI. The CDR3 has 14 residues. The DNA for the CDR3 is TGTGCCAGCATGTCCCGGGGGGGGGTGGGGGAGCAGTACTTC. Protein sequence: CASMSRGGVGEQYF.

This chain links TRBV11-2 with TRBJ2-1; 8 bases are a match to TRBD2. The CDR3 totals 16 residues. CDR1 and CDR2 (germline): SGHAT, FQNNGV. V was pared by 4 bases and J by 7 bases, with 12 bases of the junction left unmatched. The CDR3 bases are TGTGCCAGCAGCTCGATCGGGGGGGAAAGTTTGAATGAGCAGTTCTTC. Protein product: CASSSIGGESLNEQFF.

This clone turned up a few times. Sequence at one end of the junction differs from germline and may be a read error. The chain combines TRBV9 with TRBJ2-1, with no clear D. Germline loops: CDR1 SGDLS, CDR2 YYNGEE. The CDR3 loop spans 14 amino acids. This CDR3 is CASRVVVETGEQFF. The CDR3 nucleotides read TGTGCCAGCAGAGTAGTTGTAGAAACCGGTGAGCAGTTCTTC.